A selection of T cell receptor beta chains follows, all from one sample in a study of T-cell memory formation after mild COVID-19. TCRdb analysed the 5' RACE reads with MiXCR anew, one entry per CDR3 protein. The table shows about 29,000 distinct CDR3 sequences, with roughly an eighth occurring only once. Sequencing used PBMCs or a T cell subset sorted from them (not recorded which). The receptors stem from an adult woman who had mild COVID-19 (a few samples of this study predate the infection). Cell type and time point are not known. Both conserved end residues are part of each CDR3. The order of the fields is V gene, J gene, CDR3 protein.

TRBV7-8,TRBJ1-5,CASSSYRVGVSNQPQHF
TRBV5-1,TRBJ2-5,CASSLQGVNQETQYF
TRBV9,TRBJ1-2,CASSVGLGEVGYTF
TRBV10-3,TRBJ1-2,CAISDRDSQYYGYTF
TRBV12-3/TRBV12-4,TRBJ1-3,CASSPLASSRLFF
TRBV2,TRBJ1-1,CASSGGWGLDTEAFF
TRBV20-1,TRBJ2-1,CSVRRGHDEQFF
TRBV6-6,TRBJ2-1,CASTEGGEQFF
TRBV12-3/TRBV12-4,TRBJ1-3,CASSWTVSQTGNTIYF
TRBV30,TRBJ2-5,CAWNSGGPETQYF
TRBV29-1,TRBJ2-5,CSVVTRFLGRRETQYF
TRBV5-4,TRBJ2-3,CASSFRRNPDTQYF
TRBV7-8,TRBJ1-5,CASSLAGEWDQPQHF
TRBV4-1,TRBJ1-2,CASRLTGTSRLGYTF
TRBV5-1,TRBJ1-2,CASSSPPGHRYGYTF
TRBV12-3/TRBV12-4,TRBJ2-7,CASSLGGGAAYEQYF
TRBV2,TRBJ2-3,CASSGTPWNTDTQYF
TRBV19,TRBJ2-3,CASSIGLAGETDTQYF
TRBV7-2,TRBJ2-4,CASSLTNGAGNIQYF
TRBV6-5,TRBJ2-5,CASSPNVGGETQYF
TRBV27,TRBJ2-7,CASSLTSLSGYEQYF
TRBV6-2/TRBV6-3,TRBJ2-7,CASNQGTQGEQYF
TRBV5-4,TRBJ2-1,CASSSGTSGTVFNEQFF
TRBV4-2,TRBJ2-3,CASSQRIRTRTDTQYF
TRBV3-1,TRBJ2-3,CASSLYIAAVTDTQYF
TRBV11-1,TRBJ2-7,CASSLRATEQYF
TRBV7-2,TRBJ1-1,CASSLKQGTEAFF
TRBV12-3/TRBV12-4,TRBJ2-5,CASSLAHVGGETQYF
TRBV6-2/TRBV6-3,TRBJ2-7,CASSYFSSAGEQYF
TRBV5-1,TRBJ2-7,CASSLFTGEQYF
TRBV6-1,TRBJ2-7,CASSEARGQGQYF
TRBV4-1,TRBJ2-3,CASSQPNGDTQYF
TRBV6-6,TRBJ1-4,CASSYDRADEKLFF
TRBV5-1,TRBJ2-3,CASSWTGAQDTQYF
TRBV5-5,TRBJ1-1,CASSSKTDGNTEAFF
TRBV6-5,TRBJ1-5,CASSYSEGPQHF
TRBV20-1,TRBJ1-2,CSARDPRHNYGYTF
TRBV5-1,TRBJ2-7,CASSREGHEQYF
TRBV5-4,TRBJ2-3,CASRRIQGGSTDTQYF
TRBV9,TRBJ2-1,CASSVGTSSYNEQFF
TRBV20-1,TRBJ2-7,CSARDTKEYYEQYF
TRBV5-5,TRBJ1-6,CASSSNSLYGNSPLHF
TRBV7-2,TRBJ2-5,CASSFGPVGETQYF
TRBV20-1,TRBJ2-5,CSARGLAGGPPQYF
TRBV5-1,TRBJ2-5,CASSFDGTRTETQYF
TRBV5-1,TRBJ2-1,CASSEVAGGPEEQFF
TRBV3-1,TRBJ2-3,CASSPLGTDTQYF
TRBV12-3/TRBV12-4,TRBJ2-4,CASGRGGGKNIQYF
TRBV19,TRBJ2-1,CATCGSSGSTEQFF
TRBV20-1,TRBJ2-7,CSPKQGNEQYF
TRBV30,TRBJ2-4,CAWSDRGRGNSAKNIQYF
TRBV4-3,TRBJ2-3,CASSQDGGFSTDTQYF
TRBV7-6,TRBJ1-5,CASSLAGTQPQHF
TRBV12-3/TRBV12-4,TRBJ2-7,CASSLEASGAFSYEQYF
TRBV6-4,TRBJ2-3,CASSDSAGGPDTQYF
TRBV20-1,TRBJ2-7,CSASQPAAGVGEQYF
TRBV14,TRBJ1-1,CASSQDRGRRAFF
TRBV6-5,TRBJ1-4,CASSYRGSATNEKLFF
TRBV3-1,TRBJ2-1,CASSQDLASGRRGEQFF
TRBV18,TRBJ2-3,CASSPGGRTTDTQYF